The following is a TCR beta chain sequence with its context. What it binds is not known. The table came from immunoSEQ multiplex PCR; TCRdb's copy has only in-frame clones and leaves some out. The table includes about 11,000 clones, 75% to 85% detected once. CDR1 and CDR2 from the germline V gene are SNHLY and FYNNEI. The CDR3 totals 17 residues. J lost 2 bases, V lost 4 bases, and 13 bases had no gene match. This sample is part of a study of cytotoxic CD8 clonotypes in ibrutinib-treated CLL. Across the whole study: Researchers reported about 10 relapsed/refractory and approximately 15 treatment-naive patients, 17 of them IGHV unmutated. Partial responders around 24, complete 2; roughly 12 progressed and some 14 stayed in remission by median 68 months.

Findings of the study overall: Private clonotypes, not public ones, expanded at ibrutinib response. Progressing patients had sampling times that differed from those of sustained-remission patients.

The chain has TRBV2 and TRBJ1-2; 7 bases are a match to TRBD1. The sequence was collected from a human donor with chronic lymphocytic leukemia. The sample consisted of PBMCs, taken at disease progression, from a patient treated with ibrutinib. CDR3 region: CASSVVARGRGNYGYTF. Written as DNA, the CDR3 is TGTGCCAGCAGTGTGGTAGCGCGGGGCAGGGGGAACTATGGCTACACCTTC.